Described below is a single T cell receptor beta chain sequence and its context. Antigen: not known. This sample stems from a study of immune evolution from preneoplasia to lung adenocarcinoma. Study-level points and caveats: Later-stage lesions seemingly showed higher T cell density and diversity than normal lung.

Here immunoSEQ multiplex PCR was the method, and the copy in TCRdb shows in-frame clones only, minus some. The top ten hold about 9.1% of the sample, which has 5,500 to 6,500 clones, 65% to 80% seen once. With V trimmed by 5 bases and J by 4 bases, 5 bases remained unmatched. This CDR3 region has 14 residues. Germline CDR1 SGHVS, CDR2 FQNEAQ. The genes are TRBV7-8 and TRBJ1-2; TRBD1 matches at 9 bases. The receptor was isolated from a donor older than 65 with lung adenocarcinoma. The sequencing input was FFPE adjacent normal lung tissue. CDR3 protein: CASSGGTGTYGYTF. The CDR3, as DNA: TGTGCCAGCAGCGGCGGGACAGGGACCTATGGCTACACCTTC.